This T cell receptor beta chain was observed in a study of T-cell memory formation after mild COVID-19. In its sample, this clonotype was seen a few times. TCRalpha and TCRbeta libraries used 5'RACE with constant-segment primers and UMIs. MiXCR, run by TCRdb on the 5' RACE reads, gives a single entry per CDR3 protein. The top ten hold roughly a fifth of the sample, which has 350,000 to 550,000 distinct CDR3 sequences, more than 15% seen once. The CDR3 has 14 amino acids. CDR1 is SGHTA and CDR2 is FQGNSA in the germline V gene. Unmatched junction bases numbered 4, after V lost 8 bases and J lost 6 bases.

The specimen was PBMCs or a T cell subset sorted from them (not recorded which). The J gene is TRBJ2-1, the V gene TRBV7-2, with 13 positions matching TRBD2. This TCR was sampled from a man aged 18 to 29 who had mild COVID-19 (a few samples of this study predate the infection). Cell type and time point are not known. CDR3 in DNA: TGTGCCAGCGGATGGACTAGCGGGGGCAATGAGCAGTTCTTC. It yields the protein CASGWTSGGNEQFF.